Listed below are T cell receptor beta chains from one sample, sequenced in a study of blood T cell repertoires in COVID-19. Assay used: immunoSEQ multiplex PCR; TCRdb lists only in-frame clones, some missing. The repertoire has around 90,000 clones, around four fifths of them found once; the top ten carry roughly an eighth. Sequenced sample: peripheral blood. These receptors were taken from a human donor in a cohort sampled during active COVID-19. Each CDR3 is given with its conserved first and last residue. A D gene is named only where the DNA matches it firmly. Rows may omit the clone size; those that give it use once, few, many or a size class.

-,TRBV5-1,13,-,TRBJ2-1,TGCGCCAGCAGCTTTGGGGGGATCTATGAGCAGTTCTTC,CASSFGGIYEQFF
-,TRBV9,16,-,TRBJ2-5,TGTGCCAGCAGCGGCACCGGGACTCTGAGCGGGGAGACCCAGTACTTC,CASSGTGTLSGETQYF
-,TRBV5-4,13,-,TRBJ1-2,TGTGCCAGCAGCTCCCCGGGACAAGATGGCTACACCTTC,CASSSPGQDGYTF
TRBD2,TRBV27,17,-,TRBJ2-1,TGTGCCAGCAGTTTCCGCGGACTAGCGGGGCAATACAATGAGCAGTTCTTC,CASSFRGLAGQYNEQFF
TRBD1,TRBV6-5,13,-,TRBJ1-2,TGTGCCAGCAGTTCGGGACAGCCCTATGGCTACACCTTC,CASSSGQPYGYTF
TRBD1,TRBV7-9,13,-,TRBJ1-2,TGTGCCAGCAGCCCAGGACAGGTGTTCGGCTACACCTTC,CASSPGQVFGYTF
TRBD2,TRBV9,18,-,TRBJ2-3,TGTGCCAGCAGCCCGCGACGGGGGGGCCAATCTAACACAGATACGCAGTATTTT,CASSPRRGGQSNTDTQYF
-,TRBV18,15,-,TRBJ1-4,TGTGCCAGCTCACCACCGGGCAGTAGGGGTGAAAAACTGTTTTTT,CASSPPGSRGEKLFF
-,TRBV7-9,15,-,TRBJ2-6,TGTGCCAGCAGGGGACAAATATCTGGGGCCAACGTCCTGACTTTC,CASRGQISGANVLTF
TRBD1,TRBV4-1,15,-,TRBJ2-2,TGCGCCAGCAGCCAAGAGGGACAGGGCACCGGGGAGCTGTTTTTT,CASSQEGQGTGELFF
-,TRBV7-9,17,-,TRBJ1-2,TGTGCCAGCAGCTTAATGCATACGCATATGCGGGACTATGGCTACACCTTC,CASSLMHTHMRDYGYTF
-,TRBV28,14,-,TRBJ1-2,TGTGCCATTACCGGGGGGCGCGATCCTTATGGCTACACCTTC,CAITGGRDPYGYTF
TRBD1,TRBV6-5,16,-,TRBJ2-3,TGTGCCAGCAGTTACTCGCACAGGGGGTACACAGATACGCAGTATTTT,CASSYSHRGYTDTQYF
TRBD1,TRBV3-1/TRBV3-2,14,-,TRBJ1-2,TGTGCCAGCAGCCAAGGACGACAGGGAGGTGGCTACACCTTC,CASSQGRQGGGYTF
-,TRBV5-1,13,few,TRBJ2-5,TGCGCCAGCAGCTGGGGCTTGGGGGAGACCCAGTACTTC,CASSWGLGETQYF
-,TRBV7-3,15,-,TRBJ1-6,TGTGCCAGCAGCTTGAGGCAGGGGCTTAATTCACCCCTCCACTTT,CASSLRQGLNSPLHF
-,TRBV4-1,15,once,TRBJ2-2,TGCGCCAGCAGCCTGCGGGGAGCGAACACCGGGGAGCTGTTTTTT,CASSLRGANTGELFF
TRBD1,TRBV7-9,17,-,TRBJ1-1,TGTGCCAGCAGCCTCCGACAGGGGGCCCCCAGGGACACTGAAGCTTTCTTT,CASSLRQGAPRDTEAFF
-,TRBV28,17,-,TRBJ1-4,TGTGCCAGCAGTTTCCAACGGTCAACAGGCGGAGATGAAAAACTGTTTTTT,CASSFQRSTGGDEKLFF
TRBD1,TRBV7-9,14,-,TRBJ2-7,TGTGCCAGCAGCCCCCAGACAGGGGGCATTGAGCAGTACTTC,CASSPQTGGIEQYF
-,TRBV19,14,once,TRBJ1-3,TGTGCCAGTAGTATAGATGCTATTGGAAACACCATATATTTT,CASSIDAIGNTIYF
-,TRBV18,14,-,TRBJ1-5,TGTGCCAGCTCACAAAGTGGACAATTTCAGCCCCAGCATTTT,CASSQSGQFQPQHF
TRBD2,TRBV6-2/TRBV6-3,18,-,TRBJ2-1,TGTGCCAGCAGTTACTCCTCGGGACTAGCGGGGGTTGGCAATGAGCAGTTCTTC,CASSYSSGLAGVGNEQFF
-,TRBV23-1,15,-,TRBJ1-4,TGCGCCAGCAGTCACGCCGGGGTACTTAATGAAAAACTGTTTTTT,CASSHAGVLNEKLFF
-,TRBV6-5,15,-,TRBJ1-1,TGTGCCAGCAGTTACTTCCCAGGGATGAACACTGAAGCTTTCTTT,CASSYFPGMNTEAFF
-,TRBV24-1,17,-,TRBJ1-3,TGTGCCACCAGATCCTATACAGGGAGCCCCTCTGGAAACACCATATATTTT,CATRSYTGSPSGNTIYF
TRBD1,TRBV11-1,14,-,TRBJ1-1,TGTGCCAGCAGCCCAGACAGGGCGGTCGTCGAAGCTTTCTTT,CASSPDRAVVEAFF
TRBD2,TRBV4-3,16,-,TRBJ2-2,TGCGCCAGCAGCCAGGGGCTAGCGGGGGTCACCGGGGAGCTGTTTTTT,CASSQGLAGVTGELFF
TRBD1,TRBV5-1,14,-,TRBJ1-4,TGCGCCAGCAGCCGGGACAGGGCTAATGAAAAACTGTTTTTT,CASSRDRANEKLFF
-,TRBV6-5,12,-,TRBJ2-1,TGTGCCAGCAGGCCACGGACAGTCGTGCAGTTCTTC,CASRPRTVVQFF
-,TRBV18,14,-,TRBJ1-1,TGTGCCAGCTCACCGACCACCCTGAGGACTGAAGCTTTCTTT,CASSPTTLRTEAFF
-,TRBV10-1,14,-,TRBJ2-3,TGCGCCAGCAGTTTCCAGGGGAGCACAGATACGCAGTATTTT,CASSFQGSTDTQYF
TRBD1,TRBV27,15,-,TRBJ1-2,TGTGCCAGCAGCCTAGGGCCGACAGGGAACTATGGCTACACCTTC,CASSLGPTGNYGYTF
-,TRBV2,13,-,TRBJ2-5,TGTGCCAGCAGCCCCATAGTCAGGGAGACCCAGTACTTC,CASSPIVRETQYF
-,TRBV4-2,15,-,TRBJ2-5,TGTGCCAGCAGCCCTGGATCTGGGGGGCAAGAGACCCAGTACTTC,CASSPGSGGQETQYF
-,TRBV6-5,12,-,TRBJ1-2,TGTGCCAGCAGACTAGATATAGCCGGCTACACCTTC,CASRLDIAGYTF
TRBD1,TRBV5-1,16,-,TRBJ1-1,TGCGCCAGCAGCTTGGCCTCGACAGGGGGTGTAGCTGAAGCTTTCTTT,CASSLASTGGVAEAFF
-,TRBV11-2,13,-,TRBJ1-2,TGTGCCAGCAGCTTAGCAGGGGACTATGGCTACACCTTC,CASSLAGDYGYTF
-,TRBV9,16,-,TRBJ2-7,TGTGCCAGCAGCGCCTTCTCAGGGACTGTTCCCCCCGTCCAGTACTTC,CASSAFSGTVPPVQYF
-,TRBV6-6,15,-,TRBJ2-5,TGTGCCAGCAGTTACAGTGGGCTAGCCAGCGAGACCCAGTACTTC,CASSYSGLASETQYF
TRBD1,TRBV19,15,-,TRBJ1-4,TGTGCCAGTACCTCATTAGGGGGCAGTCGGGAAAAACTGTTTTTT,CASTSLGGSREKLFF
TRBD2,TRBV27,14,-,TRBJ2-7,TGTGCCAGCAGTAGGACTAGCGGGGCCTACGAGCAGTACTTC,CASSRTSGAYEQYF
TRBD1,TRBV5-1,13,once,TRBJ1-1,TGCGCCAGCAACGACAGGGATCACACTGAAGCTTTCTTT,CASNDRDHTEAFF
TRBD2,TRBV7-9,15,once,TRBJ2-7,TGTGCCAGCAGCTTAGGGAGCGGGACGGCGGGCGAGCAGTACTTC,CASSLGSGTAGEQYF
TRBD1,TRBV4-3,18,-,TRBJ1-6,TGCGCCAGCAGCCAAGAATACTCGGGACAGGGGCCTAATTCACCCCTCCACTTT,CASSQEYSGQGPNSPLHF